This is a list of T cell receptor beta chains from one sample in a study of blood T cell repertoires in COVID-19. Assay used: immunoSEQ multiplex PCR; TCRdb lists only in-frame clones, some missing. The sample lists over 200,000 clones, approximately 83% occurring once. The sequencing sample was made of PBMCs or T cells enriched from blood (not recorded which). Receptors originate from a woman between 45 and 65 years old who had recovered from COVID-19. Each CDR3 is given with its conserved first and last residue. The D gene is left open where the match is weak. Size is stated for part of the rows, as once, few or many counts, or as a class when the clone is expanded.

j_call v_call d_call clone_size cdr3_nt cdr3_aa
TRBJ1-1 TRBV10-3 - - TGTGACATCACGACAGCCCGTGACACTGAAGCTTTCTTT CDITTARDTEAFF
TRBJ1-2 TRBV19 TRBD1 - TGTGCCAGTAGTGCGGACAGGGGAATTGGCTACACCTTC CASSADRGIGYTF
TRBJ2-1 TRBV3-1/TRBV3-2 - - TGTGCCAGCAGCCAAATAAGTGGGCCTGACCTCAATGAGCAGTTCTTC CASSQISGPDLNEQFF
TRBJ2-1 TRBV9 TRBD2 - TGTGCCAGCAGCGCCAGACTAGCGGGCGCTAACGATGAGCAGTTCTTC CASSARLAGANDEQFF
TRBJ2-7 TRBV6-2/TRBV6-3 TRBD2 once TGTGCCAGCAGTTGGACTAGGGAATTTTTGTCCTACGAGCAGTACTTC CASSWTREFLSYEQYF
TRBJ2-7 TRBV19 TRBD1 - TGTGCCAGTAGTTCCCGGGACAGGGGGGACGAGCAGTACTTC CASSSRDRGDEQYF
TRBJ1-3 TRBV4-1 - once TGCGCCAGCAGCCCTGCAGGTTCTGGAAACACCATATATTTT CASSPAGSGNTIYF
TRBJ2-7 TRBV5-1 - - TGCGCCAGCAGCTTGACAGGGCTTTCGTCCCACGAGCAGTACTTC CASSLTGLSSHEQYF
TRBJ2-5 TRBV28 - - TGTGCCAGCAGTTCCCCGGGGGAGACCCAGTACTTC CASSSPGETQYF
TRBJ2-1 TRBV3-1/TRBV3-2 TRBD2 - TGTGCCAGCAGCCAAGAAAGACTAGCGGGTAACCATGAGCAGTTCTTC CASSQERLAGNHEQFF
TRBJ2-3 TRBV27 TRBD1 - TGTGCCAGCAGTCCCGGGACAGGCTACACAGATACGCAGTATTTT CASSPGTGYTDTQYF
TRBJ1-1 TRBV11-2 TRBD1 - TGTGCCAGCAGCTTAGTAAGTGGACAGGGCGGAACTGAAGCTTTCTTT CASSLVSGQGGTEAFF
TRBJ1-1 TRBV5-6 - - TGTGCCAGCAGCTTGGATCGTTATAACACTGAAGCTTTCTTT CASSLDRYNTEAFF
TRBJ1-5 TRBV18 TRBD1 - TGTGCCAGCTCACCGACAGGGTTGCTGCCCCAGCATTTT CASSPTGLLPQHF
TRBJ1-1 TRBV6-4 - - TGTGCCAGCAGTTCGAACCCAGGGAACACTGAAGCTTTCTTT CASSSNPGNTEAFF
TRBJ2-7 TRBV5-6 TRBD2 - TGTGCCAGCAGCTTGGTGCCTAGCGGGGCCCACTACGAGCAGTACTTC CASSLVPSGAHYEQYF
TRBJ2-7 TRBV6-5 - - TGTGCCAGCAACAGGGGGGGTGCCTACGAGCAGTACTTC CASNRGGAYEQYF
TRBJ2-5 TRBV7-8 TRBD1 - TGTGCCAGCAGCTTAGCCGCGACAGGGCGGGAGACCCAGTACTTC CASSLAATGRETQYF
TRBJ2-3 TRBV4-2 - - TGTGCCAGCAGCCACGGAGGAGGGAATACGCAGTATTTT CASSHGGGNTQYF
TRBJ1-6 TRBV5-4 - - TGTGCCACTGAGGCCCAGGGGAATTCACCCCTCCACTTT CATEAQGNSPLHF
TRBJ2-3 TRBV28 TRBD2 - TGTGCCAGCAGTAACAGCGGGGGGCGGAAAACGCAGTATTTT CASSNSGGRKTQYF
TRBJ2-2 TRBV19 TRBD1 - TGTGCCAGTAGTATAGGGGACAGGGGAAGCAGGGAGCTGTTTTTT CASSIGDRGSRELFF
TRBJ1-3 TRBV9 - - TGTGCCAGCAGCCCGTTGGGGGCCGGAAACACCATATATTTT CASSPLGAGNTIYF
TRBJ2-1 TRBV11-2 TRBD1 once TGTGCCAGCAGCTTGACAGGGAGCTCCTACAATGAGCAGTTCTTC CASSLTGSSYNEQFF
TRBJ2-7 TRBV7-9 TRBD2 - TGTGCCAGCAGGCCTGGGGGGGACCGCTCCTACGAGCAGTACTTC CASRPGGDRSYEQYF
TRBJ1-2 TRBV5-1 - - TGCGCCAGCAGCCCCTTCTCCCGGACAGCTAACTATGGCTACACCTTC CASSPFSRTANYGYTF
TRBJ1-3 TRBV19 - - TGTGCCAGTAAAGCGCTGAGAGCGGGAGGAAACACCATATATTTT CASKALRAGGNTIYF
TRBJ1-1 TRBV27 - - TGTGCCAGCAGTTTATCCCCAGGGAAGGGCACTGAAGCTTTCTTT CASSLSPGKGTEAFF
TRBJ2-7 TRBV5-8 - many TGTGCCAGCAGCATACAGTACCGATACGAGCAGTACTTC CASSIQYRYEQYF
TRBJ1-1 TRBV19 - - TGTGCCAGTAATACCGGAGTGCGACTTTTGAACACTGAAGCTTTCTTT CASNTGVRLLNTEAFF
TRBJ1-5 TRBV2 - - TGTGCCAGCAGGGCAGGGGCCCAGCCCCAGCATTTT CASRAGAQPQHF
TRBJ1-2 TRBV12-3/TRBV12-4 - - TGTGCCAGCAGCCCAAGGGCCGAGGGAAGCTACACCTTC CASSPRAEGSYTF
TRBJ1-5 TRBV3-1/TRBV3-2 - - TGTGCCAGCAGCCAGGGCCTCGATCAGCCCCAGCATTTT CASSQGLDQPQHF
TRBJ1-2 TRBV7-9 TRBD1 - TGTGCCAGCAGCCCAGAGGGCAGGGGGTTTCATGGCTACACCTTC CASSPEGRGFHGYTF
TRBJ1-2 TRBV7-2 - - TGTGCCAGCAGCTTTGGCCGCCGGAGGCTCGACTATGGCTACACCTTC CASSFGRRRLDYGYTF
TRBJ2-7 TRBV7-9 - - TGTGCCAGCAGCTTAGCCGGCCCGGGACAAAACTACGAGCAGTACTTC CASSLAGPGQNYEQYF
TRBJ1-5 TRBV6-5 - once TGTGCCAGCACCCTCGAGAGACAGCCCAATCAGCCCCAGCATTTT CASTLERQPNQPQHF
TRBJ1-2 TRBV27 TRBD1 - TGTGCCAGCCGACGACAGGGGGGGAACTATGGCTACACCTTC CASRRQGGNYGYTF
TRBJ2-5 TRBV5-1 - few TGCGCCAGCAGCTTAAGACAGCTGGAGACCCAGTACTTC CASSLRQLETQYF
TRBJ1-1 TRBV5-5 TRBD1 - TGTGCCAGCAGCTTGTTACAGGGGGCTAGAAACACTGAAGCTTTCTTT CASSLLQGARNTEAFF
TRBJ1-4 TRBV28 TRBD1 - TGTGCCAGCAGTTTAGGGACAGTTAATGAAAAACTGTTTTTT CASSLGTVNEKLFF
TRBJ2-3 TRBV11-3 TRBD2 - TGTGCCAGCAGCTTTGGCGCGGGAGAGGTCGCAGATACGCAGTATTTT CASSFGAGEVADTQYF
TRBJ1-4 TRBV15 TRBD1 - TGTGCCACCAGCAGACTCTTGGGGACAGGACATGAAAAACTGTTTTTT CATSRLLGTGHEKLFF
TRBJ1-1 TRBV5-1 - - TGCGCCAGCAGCTCCGGGGACATTGCCCGAGCTGAAGCTTTCTTT CASSSGDIARAEAFF
TRBJ1-2 TRBV4-1 - - TGCGCCAGCAGCCATAGTTTGGTAGCTAACTATGGCTACACCTTC CASSHSLVANYGYTF
TRBJ1-5 TRBV19 TRBD1 - TGTGCCAGAAGGACAGGGGGAATTCCCCAGCATTTT CARRTGGIPQHF
TRBJ2-1 TRBV7-8 TRBD1 - TGTGCCAGCAGCACTGGACAGGAGCCTGCCCCCGGTGGGTCTCACAATGAGCAGTTCTTC CASSTGQEPAPGGSHNEQFF
TRBJ2-3 TRBV7-9 - once TGTGCCAGCAGCCCAAGCGGATTCACAGATACGCAGTATTTT CASSPSGFTDTQYF